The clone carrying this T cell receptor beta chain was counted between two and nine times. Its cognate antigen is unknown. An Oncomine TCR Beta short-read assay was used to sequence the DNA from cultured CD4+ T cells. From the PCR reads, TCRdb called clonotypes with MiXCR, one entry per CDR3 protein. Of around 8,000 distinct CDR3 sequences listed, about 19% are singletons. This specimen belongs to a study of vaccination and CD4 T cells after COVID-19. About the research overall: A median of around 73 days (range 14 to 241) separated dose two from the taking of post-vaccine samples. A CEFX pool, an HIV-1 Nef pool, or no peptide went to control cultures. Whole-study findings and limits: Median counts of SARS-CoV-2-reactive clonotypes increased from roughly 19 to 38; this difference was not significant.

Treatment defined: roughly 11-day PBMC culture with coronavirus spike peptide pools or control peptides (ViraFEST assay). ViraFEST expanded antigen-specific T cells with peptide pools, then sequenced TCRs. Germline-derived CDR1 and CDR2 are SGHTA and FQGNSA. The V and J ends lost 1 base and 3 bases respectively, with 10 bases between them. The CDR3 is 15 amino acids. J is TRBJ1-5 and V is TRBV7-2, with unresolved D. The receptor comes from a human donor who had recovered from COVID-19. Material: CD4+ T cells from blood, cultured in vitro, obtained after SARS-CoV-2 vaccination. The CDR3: CASSLVGQANQPQHF. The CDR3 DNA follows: TGTGCCAGCAGCTTAGTCGGGCAGGCCAATCAGCCCCAGCATTTT.